A selection of T cell receptor beta chains follows, all from one sample in a study of metastatic and nonmetastatic thyroid tumors. Using MiXCR, TCRdb reanalyzed the PCR reads. This sample carries about 25,000 clones, 20% to 25% of them seen once, and the ten largest clones take about 30%. The sequenced sample was blood. All receptors derive from a male donor with papillary thyroid cancer or a benign thyroid nodule (not recorded which). Some clones in this sample may be carry-over from other donors' samples. The CDR3 runs from the conserved cysteine through the conserved F or W. Each record gives: clone size, J gene, V gene, D gene, CDR3 DNA, CDR3 protein. A D gene is named only where the DNA matches it firmly. The size of a clone is reported for some rows only, either as once, few or many, or as a class for expanded clones.

>many|TRBJ1-1|TRBV2|.
TGTGCCAGCAGTGTGGTGCGGGGTTTCAACACTGAAGCTTTCTTT
CASSVVRGFNTEAFF
>many|TRBJ1-1|TRBV30|.
TGTGCCGGCGGGGCGTGGTTCAACACTGAAGCTTTCTTT
CAGGAWFNTEAFF
>many|TRBJ1-5|TRBV2|.
TGTGCCAGCAGTGCATCGGGGGATCAGCCCCAGCATTTT
CASSASGDQPQHF
>many|TRBJ1-1|TRBV6-1|TRBD1
TGTGCCAGCCTCGGGACAGGGGGCGCTGAAGCTTTCTTT
CASLGTGGAEAFF
>.|TRBJ2-1|TRBV7-2|.
TGTGCCAGCAGCTTAATCCGGGGGAATGAGCAGTTCTTC
CASSLIRGNEQFF
>many|TRBJ2-1|TRBV29-1|.
TGCAGCGTTGGGGATGAGCAGTTCTTC
CSVGDEQFF
>many|TRBJ1-1|TRBV27|.
TGTGCCAGCAGTTTGTCTCGGTACACTGAAGCTTTCTTT
CASSLSRYTEAFF
>many|TRBJ1-1|TRBV19|.
TGTGCCAGTAGTATGGACGGGGGGAACACTGAAGCTTTCTTT
CASSMDGGNTEAFF
>many|TRBJ2-3|TRBV9|TRBD1
TGTGCCAGCAGCGCACCCAGGACAGGGGGCTCCACAGATACGCAGTATTTT
CASSAPRTGGSTDTQYF
>many|TRBJ2-6|TRBV5-1|TRBD1
TGCGCCAGCGCCGGGACAGCAGACGTCCTGACTTTC
CASAGTADVLTF